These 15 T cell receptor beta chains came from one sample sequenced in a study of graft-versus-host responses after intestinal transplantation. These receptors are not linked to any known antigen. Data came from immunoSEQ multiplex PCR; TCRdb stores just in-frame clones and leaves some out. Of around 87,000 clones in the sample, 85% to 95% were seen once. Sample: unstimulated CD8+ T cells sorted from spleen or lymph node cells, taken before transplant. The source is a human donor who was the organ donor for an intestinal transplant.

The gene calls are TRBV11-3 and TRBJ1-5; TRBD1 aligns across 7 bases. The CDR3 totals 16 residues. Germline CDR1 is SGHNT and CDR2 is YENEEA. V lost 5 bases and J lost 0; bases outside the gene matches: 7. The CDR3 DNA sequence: TGTGCCAGCAGCGTCGACAGGGCGCATAGCAATCAGCCCCAGCATTTT. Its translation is CASSVDRAHSNQPQHF.

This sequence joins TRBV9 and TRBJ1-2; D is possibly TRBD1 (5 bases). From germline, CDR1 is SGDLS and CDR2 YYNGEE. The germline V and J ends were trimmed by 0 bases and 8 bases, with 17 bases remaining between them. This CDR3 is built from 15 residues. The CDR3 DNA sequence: TGTGCCAGCAGCGTAGCTCGTCAGGGAAGAGAGGGCTACACCTTC. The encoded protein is CASSVARQGREGYTF.

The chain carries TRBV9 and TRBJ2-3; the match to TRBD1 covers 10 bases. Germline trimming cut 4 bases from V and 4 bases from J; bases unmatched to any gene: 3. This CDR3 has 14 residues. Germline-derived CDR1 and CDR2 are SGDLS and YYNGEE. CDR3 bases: TGTGCCAGCAGCCTCGGGACAGGGGCAGATACGCAGTATTTT. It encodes CASSLGTGADTQYF. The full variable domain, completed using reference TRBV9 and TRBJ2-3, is DSGVTQTPKHLITATGQRVTLRCSPRSGDLSVYWYQQSLDQGLQFLIQYYNGEERAKGNILERFSAQQFPDLHSELNLSSLELGDSALYFCASSLGTGADTQYFGPGTRLTVL.

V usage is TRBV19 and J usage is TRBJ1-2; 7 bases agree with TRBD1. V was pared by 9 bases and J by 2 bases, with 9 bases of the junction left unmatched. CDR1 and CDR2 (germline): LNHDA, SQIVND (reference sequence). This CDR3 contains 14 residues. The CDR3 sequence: CASSPGGVNYGYTF. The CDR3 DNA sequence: TGTGCCAGCTCACCAGGGGGAGTGAACTATGGCTACACCTTC.

CDR3 DNA: TGTGCCAGCAGTTCGAGACTAGCGACCTACGAGCAGTACTTC. Encoded protein: CASSSRLATYEQYF. This sequence joins TRBV27 and TRBJ2-7, with 8 bases aligning to TRBD2. The J segment lost 2 bases and the V segment lost 4 bases, leaving 4 bases of the junction unmatched. Per germline, CDR1 MNHEY and CDR2 SMNVEV (reference sequence). There are 14 residues in the CDR3.

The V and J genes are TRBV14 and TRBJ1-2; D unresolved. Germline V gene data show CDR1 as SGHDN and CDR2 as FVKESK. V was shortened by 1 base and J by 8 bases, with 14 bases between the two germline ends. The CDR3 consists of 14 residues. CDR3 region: CASSQVAGVGGYTF. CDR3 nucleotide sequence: TGTGCCAGCAGCCAAGTGGCGGGCGTGGGCGGCTACACCTTC. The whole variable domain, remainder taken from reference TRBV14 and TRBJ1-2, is EAGVTQFPSHSVIEKGQTVTLRCDPISGHDNLYWYRRVMGKEIKFLLHFVKESKQDESGMPNNRFLAERTGGTYSTLKVQPAELEDSGVYFCASSQVAGVGGYTFGSGTRLTVV.

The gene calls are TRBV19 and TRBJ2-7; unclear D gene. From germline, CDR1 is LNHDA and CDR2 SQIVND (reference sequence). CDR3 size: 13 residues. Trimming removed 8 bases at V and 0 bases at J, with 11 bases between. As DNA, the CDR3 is TGTGCCAGTGCGGCCGGCGACTCCTACGAGCAGTACTTC. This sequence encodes CASAAGDSYEQYF.

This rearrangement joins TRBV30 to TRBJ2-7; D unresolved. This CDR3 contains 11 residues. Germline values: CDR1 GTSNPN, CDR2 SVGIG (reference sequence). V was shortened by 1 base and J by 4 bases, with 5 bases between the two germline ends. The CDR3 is CAWSEAYEQYF. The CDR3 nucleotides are TGTGCCTGGAGTGAAGCTTACGAGCAGTACTTC.

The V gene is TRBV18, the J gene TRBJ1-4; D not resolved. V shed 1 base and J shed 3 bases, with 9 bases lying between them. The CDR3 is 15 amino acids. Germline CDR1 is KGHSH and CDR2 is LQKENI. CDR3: CASSPLGGPNEKLFF. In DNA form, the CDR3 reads TGTGCCAGCTCACCACTTGGTGGGCCTAATGAAAAACTGTTTTTT.

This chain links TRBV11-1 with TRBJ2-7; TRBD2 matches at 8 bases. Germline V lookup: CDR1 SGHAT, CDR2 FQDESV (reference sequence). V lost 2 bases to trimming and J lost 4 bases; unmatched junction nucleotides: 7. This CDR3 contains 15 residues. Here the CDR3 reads CASSLRRLAPYEQYF. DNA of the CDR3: TGTGCCAGCAGCTTAAGACGACTAGCGCCTTACGAGCAGTACTTC.

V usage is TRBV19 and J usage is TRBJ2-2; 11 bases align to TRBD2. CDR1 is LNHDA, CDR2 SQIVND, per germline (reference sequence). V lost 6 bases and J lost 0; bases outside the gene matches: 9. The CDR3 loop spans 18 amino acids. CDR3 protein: CASSLLSGGAPNTGELFF. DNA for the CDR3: TGTGCCAGTAGCCTCCTTAGCGGGGGGGCCCCGAACACCGGGGAGCTGTTTTTT. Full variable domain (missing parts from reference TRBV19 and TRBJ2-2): DGGITQSPKYLFRKEGQNVTLSCEQNLNHDAMYWYRQDPGQGLRLIYYSQIVNDFQKGDIAEGYSVSREKKESFPLTVTSAQKNPTAFYLCASSLLSGGAPNTGELFFGEGSRLTVL.

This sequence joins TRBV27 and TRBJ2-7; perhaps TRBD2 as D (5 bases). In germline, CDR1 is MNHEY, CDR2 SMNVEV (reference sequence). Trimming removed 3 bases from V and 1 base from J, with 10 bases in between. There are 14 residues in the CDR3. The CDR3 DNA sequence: TGTGCCAGCAGTTTCTCCGGGGATTCCTACGAGCAGTACTTC. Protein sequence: CASSFSGDSYEQYF.

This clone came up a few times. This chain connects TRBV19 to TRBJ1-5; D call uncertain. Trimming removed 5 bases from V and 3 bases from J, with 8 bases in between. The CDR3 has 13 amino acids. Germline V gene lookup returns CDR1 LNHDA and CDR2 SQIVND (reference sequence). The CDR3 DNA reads TGTGCCAGTAGTGGGCTTCCCAATCAGCCCCAGCATTTT. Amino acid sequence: CASSGLPNQPQHF.

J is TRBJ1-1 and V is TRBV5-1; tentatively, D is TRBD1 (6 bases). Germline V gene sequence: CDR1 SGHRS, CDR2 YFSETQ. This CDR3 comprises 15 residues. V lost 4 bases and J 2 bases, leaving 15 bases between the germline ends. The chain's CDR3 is CASSPVTGSNTEAFF. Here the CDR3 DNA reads TGCGCCAGCAGCCCGGTGACAGGTTCCAACACTGAAGCTTTCTTT.

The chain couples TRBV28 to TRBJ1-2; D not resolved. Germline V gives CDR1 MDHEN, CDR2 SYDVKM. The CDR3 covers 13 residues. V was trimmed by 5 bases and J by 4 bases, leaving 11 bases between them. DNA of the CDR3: TGTGCCAGCAGTATGGAACAGACCTATGGCTACACCTTC. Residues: CASSMEQTYGYTF.